This T cell receptor beta chain was identified during a study of early T cells in non-severe SARS-CoV-2 infection. Study overall: Sequencing of bulk RNA from unsorted whole blood was done, without chain pairing. Study observations and caveats: Matching results from VDJdb favored anti-spike CD8 responses, leaving private and CD4 specificities undetected.

Tagging with unique molecular identifiers was applied to individual cDNA molecules. TCRdb called the 5' RACE reads again in MiXCR, with one record for every CDR3 protein. The sample yields 75,000 to 95,000 distinct CDR3 sequences, roughly 17% seen once. This clonotype came up many times. Its antigen remains unidentified. The CDR3 length is 15 residues. The germline V and J ends were trimmed by 2 bases and 4 bases, with 9 bases remaining between them. Per germline, CDR1 SGHDN and CDR2 FVKESK. The clonotype originates from an adult who was a healthcare worker with PCR-confirmed SARS-CoV-2 infection or an uninfected control (not recorded which). Sequencing was performed on whole blood, taken at baseline. V and J are TRBV14 and TRBJ1-6, with D perhaps TRBD1 (6 bases). Here the CDR3 reads CASSQQGIYNSPLHF. The CDR3 nucleotides are TGTGCCAGCAGCCAACAGGGGATTTATAATTCACCCCTCCACTTT.